Included here is one TCR beta chain sequence, with context. TCRdb keeps only in-frame clones here, not all; method: immunoSEQ multiplex PCR. The sample lists 200,000 to 300,000 clones, about 83% seen once, with roughly 5.5% in the top ten. The data were taken from a study of blood T cell repertoires in COVID-19. Overall study: Both acute and convalescent COVID-19 samples were obtained from the United States, Italy and Spain. The analysed material was cDNA or gDNA that came from T cells, B-cell-depleted T cells, or PBMCs.

This TCR came from a human donor in a cohort sampled during active COVID-19. Sequencing used peripheral blood.

The CDR3 spells CASSVDRHRYGYTF. In DNA, the CDR3 is TGCGCCAGCAGCGTCGACAGGCATCGCTATGGCTACACCTTC. The rearrangement uses TRBV10-2 and TRBJ1-2; tentatively, D is TRBD1 (6 bases). Germline assignment: CDR1 WSHSY and CDR2 SAAADI. V lost 6 bases and J 4 bases, leaving 15 bases between the germline ends. The CDR3 consists of 14 residues.